The 15 T cell receptor beta chains given below trace back to one sample, sequenced in a study of CD8+CD57+ T cells in acquired aplastic anemia. Patients chosen for sequencing had shown CD8+CD57+ cell expansion by flow cytometry. Genomic DNA acted as the template from which TCR beta VDJ combination and CDR3 sequence profiling were carried out. Using its own MiXCR run on the reads, TCRdb lists one record per CDR3 protein. This table has 250,000 to 350,000 distinct CDR3 sequences, 56% appearing once. Sequenced: sorted CD4+, CD8+, or CD8+CD57+ T cells (not recorded which) from PBMCs. Receptors were obtained from a human donor with aplastic anemia.

This chain connects TRBV7-9 to TRBJ2-7; 8 nucleotides match TRBD2. Germline V gives CDR1 SEHNR, CDR2 FQNEAQ (reference sequence). Germline trimming cut 11 bases from V and 7 bases from J; bases unmatched to any gene: 22. The CDR3 loop spans 16 amino acids. In DNA, the CDR3 is TGTGCCGCGGCAACATACAGTTACTCGGGGGGGTGGGAGCAGTACTTC. Its translation is CAAATYSYSGGWEQYF. The full variable domain, rest sourced from reference TRBV7-9 and TRBJ2-7, is DTGVSQNPRHKITKRGQNVTFRCDPISEHNRLYWYRQTLGQGPEFLTYFQNEAQLEKSRLLSDRFSAERPKGSFSTLEIQRTEQGDSAMYLCAAATYSYSGGWEQYFGPGTRLTVT.

This clonotype was detected many times. The V call is TRBV19, the J call TRBJ2-7; 8 bases line up with TRBD2. The germline V gene encodes CDR1 LNHDA and CDR2 SQIVND (reference sequence). The CDR3 covers 13 residues. V lost 6 bases, J lost 5 bases, and 6 bases stayed unmatched. CDR3 sequence: CASSERERNEQYF. The DNA for the CDR3 is TGTGCCAGTAGCGAGCGGGAGAGGAACGAGCAGTACTTC. The entire variable domain, with the rest obtained from reference TRBV19 and TRBJ2-7, is as follows: DGGITQSPKYLFRKEGQNVTLSCEQNLNHDAMYWYRQDPGQGLRLIYYSQIVNDFQKGDIAEGYSVSREKKESFPLTVTSAQKNPTAFYLCASSERERNEQYFGPGTRLTVT.

This clonotype was seen ten or more times. The CDR3 is CSARSASGSSEQFF. Here the CDR3 DNA reads TGCAGTGCTAGAAGTGCTAGCGGGAGTTCTGAGCAGTTCTTC. The genes are TRBV20-1 and TRBJ2-1; 10 bases match TRBD2. J lost 9 bases, V lost 2 bases, and 7 bases had no gene match. From germline, CDR1 is DFQATT and CDR2 SNEGSKA (reference sequence). CDR3 length: 14 residues.

This clonotype has at least ten counts. V usage is TRBV6-4 and J usage is TRBJ2-3; D possibly corresponds to TRBD1 (6 bases). V lost 5 bases, J lost 0 bases, and 12 bases lay in between. This CDR3 contains 15 residues. The germline V gene encodes CDR1 MRHNA and CDR2 SNTAGT. CDR3 DNA sequence: TGTGCCAGCAGTATACAGGGAGTAAGCACAGATACGCAGTATTTT. As protein: CASSIQGVSTDTQYF.

The V call is TRBV5-1, the J call TRBJ2-7; 14 bases align to TRBD2. The CDR3 spans 19 residues. CDR1 SGHRS and CDR2 YFSETQ come from the germline V gene. V gave up 4 bases and J gave up 3 bases; unmatched junction bases: 15. CDR3 in DNA: TGCGCCAGCAGCCCGACTAGCGGGAGGGTTGGGTTCGGCTACTACGAGCAGTACTTC. Protein product: CASSPTSGRVGFGYYEQYF.

This chain connects TRBV19 to TRBJ2-1; D unresolved. Trimming pared 5 bases from V and 10 bases from J, leaving 18 bases between. Per the germline V gene, CDR1 is LNHDA and CDR2 is SQIVND (reference sequence). CDR3 length: 14 residues. The CDR3 coding sequence is TGTGCCAGTAGTGGCCAGAGAAGGGCCGGCGAGCAGTTCTTC. This translates into CASSGQRRAGEQFF.

This clonotype was recorded a few times. V gene TRBV20-1 combines with J gene TRBJ2-7; D is unclear. Trimming shortened V by 5 bases and J by 1 base, and 6 bases separated the two germline ends. Germline V gene data show CDR1 as DFQATT and CDR2 as SNEGSKA (reference sequence). The CDR3 length is 11 residues. Written as DNA, the CDR3 is TGCAGTGCTGCACCTTCCTACGAGCAGTACTTC. This codes for CSAAPSYEQYF.

This chain's CDR3 is CAISIGPGTQYF. CDR3 sequence (DNA): TGTGCCATCAGTATAGGCCCCGGGACCCAGTACTTC. This chain uses TRBV10-3 with TRBJ2-5; D is ambiguous. The ends were cut back, 5 bases at V and 7 bases at J, with 11 bases in the middle. The length of the CDR3 is 12 residues. Germline V gene lookup returns CDR1 ENHRY and CDR2 SYGVKD.

The rearrangement uses TRBV7-3 and TRBJ2-7; D is uncertain. Trimming pared 5 bases from V and 7 bases from J, leaving 15 bases between. The CDR3 sequence is 13 residues long. Germline V gene data show CDR1 as SGHTA and CDR2 as FQGTGA. CDR3 nucleotides: TGTGCCAGCAGCCAATACCAAGGGTTAGAGCAGTACTTC. Amino acids: CASSQYQGLEQYF.

The chain joins TRBV7-8 to TRBJ1-1; D remains unclear. The germline V gene has CDR1 SGHVS and CDR2 FQNEAQ. The CDR3 runs to 13 residues. V dropped 6 bases and J dropped 4 bases, with 12 bases sitting between them. The CDR3 here is CASRPTGFTEAFF. The CDR3 DNA reads TGTGCCAGCAGGCCGACGGGGTTCACTGAAGCTTTCTTT.

This clonotype appeared a few times. The genes are TRBV2 and TRBJ1-4; D unresolved. Trimming pared 5 bases from V and 0 bases from J, leaving 10 bases between. The CDR3 is made up of 15 amino acids. CDR1 and CDR2 from the germline V gene are SNHLY and FYNNEI. The CDR3 sequence: CASSPDTTTNEKLFF. The DNA for the CDR3 is TGTGCCAGCAGTCCCGACACAACAACTAATGAAAAACTGTTTTTT.

The rearrangement links TRBV29-1 to TRBJ2-1, with 10 nucleotides matching TRBD2. CDR3 size: 13 residues. With V trimmed by 3 bases and J by 6 bases, 2 bases remained unmatched. The germline V gene has CDR1 SQVTM and CDR2 ANQGSEA. For the CDR3, the DNA is TGCAGCGTTGAGCTAGCGGGAGCCAATGAGCAGTTCTTC. It is translated as CSVELAGANEQFF.

The rearrangement links TRBV6-6 to TRBJ1-5; no reliable D call. V lost 3 bases, J lost 6 bases, and 0 bases lay in between. The CDR3 sequence is 10 residues long. CDR1 is MNHNY, CDR2 SVGAGI, per germline (reference sequence). In DNA, the CDR3 is TGTGCCAGCAGTTATCAGCCCCAGCATTTT. Translated, it gives CASSYQPQHF.

V is TRBV2 and J is TRBJ2-3; 12 nucleotides match TRBD2. Germline values: CDR1 SNHLY, CDR2 FYNNEI. The CDR3 is made up of 15 amino acids. Trimming at V came to 6 bases and at J to 6 bases, leaving 7 bases not matched to a gene. CDR3 region: CASRAASGGADTQYF. The CDR3 DNA is TGTGCCAGCAGAGCCGCTAGCGGGGGGGCCGATACGCAGTATTTT.

As concerns this clonotype: One junction end disagrees with the germline gene, perhaps due to a read error. This chain connects TRBV20-1 to TRBJ2-5; TRBD1 agrees at 8 bases. The CDR3 sequence is 14 residues long. Germline values: CDR1 DFQATT, CDR2 SNEGSKA (reference sequence). CDR3: CGARKGDRQETQYF. DNA of the CDR3: TGCGGTGCTAGAAAGGGGGACAGGCAAGAGACCCAGTACTTC.